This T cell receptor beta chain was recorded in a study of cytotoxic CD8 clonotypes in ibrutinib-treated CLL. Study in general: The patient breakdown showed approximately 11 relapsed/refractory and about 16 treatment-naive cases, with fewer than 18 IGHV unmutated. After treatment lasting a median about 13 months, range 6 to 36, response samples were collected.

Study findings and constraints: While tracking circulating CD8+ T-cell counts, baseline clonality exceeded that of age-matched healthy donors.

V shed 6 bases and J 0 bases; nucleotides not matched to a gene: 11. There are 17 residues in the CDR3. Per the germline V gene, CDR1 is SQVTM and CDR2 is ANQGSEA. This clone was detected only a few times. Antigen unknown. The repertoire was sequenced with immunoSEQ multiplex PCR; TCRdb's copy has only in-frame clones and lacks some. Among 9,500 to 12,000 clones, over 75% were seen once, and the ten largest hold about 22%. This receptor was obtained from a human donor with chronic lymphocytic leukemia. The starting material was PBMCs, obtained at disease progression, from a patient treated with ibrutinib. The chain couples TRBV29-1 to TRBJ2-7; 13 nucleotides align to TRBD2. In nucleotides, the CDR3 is TGCAGCGTGGTCGGGACTAGCGGGGCGTTTATCTCCTACGAGCAGTACTTC. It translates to CSVVGTSGAFISYEQYF.